This TCR beta chain is from a study of PD-L1 blockade in urothelial cancer (dated by TCRdb to about 2017). In terms of the full investigation: Therapy was started at some point between 2012 and 2014 for all patients, and atezolizumab 1,200 mg was administered intravenously every 3 weeks. About 90% of the roughly 29 patients were identified as males with urothelial cancer of bladder origin, and a prior smoking history was reported by 18 of 29 patients. An ECOG performance status of 0 or 1 was recorded for the patients, and 0 to 3 prior chemotherapy regimens had been received by the patients. Blood samples were analyzed at 3 weeks after treatment start (second dose) and at 6 weeks after treatment start. A median of roughly 140,000 T cells and some 82,000 unique TCRs was obtained from blood samples, and a median clonality of roughly 0.074 was observed. The study was an exploratory multi-omic analysis of somatic, immune and clinical correlates of response to PD-L1 blockade with atezolizumab in urothelial cancer. Pretreatment tumor samples, along with matched peripheral blood collected serially before and after atezolizumab treatment, underwent TCR sequencing. Durable clinical benefit meant progression-free survival longer than 6 months, and TCR features were also tested against progression-free and overall survival. Whole exome sequencing and RNA sequencing of pretreatment tumors were performed alongside TCR sequencing in the same patients. Durable clinical benefit was achieved by nine patients and was not achieved by 20 patients. Pretreatment blood TCR-seq was available for around 29 patients, at least one posttreatment blood collection was obtained for roughly 24 patients, and tumor TCR-seq was available for roughly 24 patients.

Synthetic TCR analog templates were spiked into each PCR to estimate absolute template abundance from read counts. TCRbeta CDR3 regions were amplified from genomic DNA with bias-controlled V and J gene primers using the immunoSEQ assay. Rearranged TCRbeta segments were sequenced at approximately 20X coverage. For the original study's pipeline: Clustering was used to correct sequencing errors, and CDR3s were annotated against IMGT so that V, D and J genes could be assigned. Downstream analyses used only productive TCRbeta rearrangements and left out out-of-frame or stop-codon sequences. Clonality was calculated as one minus the Shannon entropy normalized by the log of the number of unique productive sequences. Clones differing between time points or between blood and tumor were identified by Fisher's exact test with Benjamini-Hochberg correction at adjusted p below 0.01. TCRdb holds this immuneACCESS table with in-frame rearrangements only. Some clones are missing; in checked studies, unresolved V genes explain under half, and the rest has no known cause. Clonal size and the V and J genes are those of that table, whereas D and trimming came from the DNA. Recorded for this sample are 70,000 to 90,000 clones; 85% of them occurred a single time. The top ten constitute approximately 15% of the sample.

What the study reported, not specific to this receptor: A pretreatment peripheral blood TCR clonality below the median was linked to improved progression-free and overall survival. Among patients with durable benefit, tumor-associated TCR clones showed greater expansion in peripheral blood 3 weeks after treatment started (n = 22, p = 0.022). Because of the small sample size (n of about 30) and the many exploratory analyses performed, the results are intended to be regarded as hypothesis-generating.

V lost 5 bases and J lost 4 bases, and the count of bases not matched to a germline gene is 9. The germline V gene sets CDR1 to MRHNA and CDR2 to SNTAGT. Its CDR3 holds 15 amino acids, cysteine through phenylalanine. Only the CDR3 region is kept as DNA, spanning 45 bases read in frame from base 1. Interpreted using the paper, the time point label stands for: pretreatment peripheral blood. A cohort of more than 25 patients with locally advanced or metastatic urothelial carcinoma, treated at Memorial Sloan Kettering on a trial protocol, was included. Peripheral blood mononuclear cells were collected pretreatment and during treatment, with between 1 and 8 total time points obtained per patient. The Qiagen DNeasy Blood extraction kit was used to purify genomic DNA from total PBMCs and tumor samples. PBMCs were collected pretreatment and during treatment and were isolated and stored as previously described.

A word on this clone: It has no known antigen specificity. Base qualities were left out, and no much larger clone turns up one base away.

This TCR derives from a man between 60 and 70 years old with urothelial cancer. The input for sequencing was PBMCs, taken around atezolizumab (anti-PD-L1) treatment. The sequence joins TRBV6-4 to TRBJ2-3, and 7 junctional nucleotides match TRBD1. The nucleotides read TGTGCCAGCAGTAAACAGGGGACCGCGGCAGATACGCAGTATTTT. It is translated as CASSKQGTAADTQYF.